The sequence of this T cell receptor (beta chain) was determined in a study of cytomegalovirus exposure and HLA in healthy donors. There are 16 residues in the CDR3. Trimming cost V 0 bases and J 0 bases; bases outside gene matches: 4. Germline CDR1 reads SGDLS; CDR2 reads YYNGEE. Data came from immunoSEQ multiplex PCR; TCRdb stores just in-frame clones and leaves some out. The table has tens of thousands of clones, about 96% seen once. This clonotype originated in a man aged 18-30 years in good health and CMV-seronegative. The chain is built from TRBV9 and TRBJ2-3; 7 bases align to TRBD2. Material for sequencing was PBMCs. DNA for the CDR3: TGTGCCAGCAGCGTAGAAGGCGGGGGTAGCACAGATACGCAGTATTTT. Translating it yields CASSVEGGGSTDTQYF.